These 31 T cell receptor beta chains originate from one sample sequenced in a study of cytomegalovirus exposure and HLA in healthy donors. The protocol was immunoSEQ multiplex PCR, while the TCRdb copy is restricted to in-frame clones and leaves out a portion. This sample has 100,000 to 150,000 clones, with about 87% found just once. The sample was PBMCs. Every receptor here comes from a man in his late teens or twenties in good health and CMV-seronegative.

The V gene is TRBV27, the J gene TRBJ1-3; perhaps TRBD1 as D (5 bases). Germline lookup yields CDR1 MNHEY and CDR2 SMNVEV (reference sequence). Trimming pared 2 bases from V and 4 bases from J, leaving 6 bases between. The CDR3 runs to 13 residues. The CDR3 loop is CASSLAGGNTIYF. The CDR3 DNA reads as TGTGCCAGCAGTTTAGCAGGGGGAAACACCATATATTTT.

V gene TRBV11-2 combines with J gene TRBJ2-7; D not certain. This CDR3 has 15 amino acids. Germline V lookup: CDR1 SGHAT, CDR2 FQNNGV. Trimming pared 0 bases from V and 0 bases from J, leaving 9 bases between. The CDR3 spells CASSLEPALSYEQYF. The CDR3 bases are TGTGCCAGCAGCTTAGAGCCTGCACTCTCCTACGAGCAGTACTTC.

The rearrangement links TRBV28 to TRBJ2-4; 10 nucleotides agree with TRBD1. Trimming at V came to 5 bases and at J to 6 bases, leaving 4 bases not matched to a gene. Germline loops: CDR1 MDHEN, CDR2 SYDVKM. The CDR3 is 14 residues long. The CDR3 loop is CASSPWTGGNIQYF. For the CDR3, the DNA is TGTGCCAGCAGTCCGTGGACAGGGGGAAACATTCAGTACTTC.

V and J are TRBV19 and TRBJ1-6, with D unclear. The CDR3 runs to 16 residues. The germline gives CDR1 LNHDA, CDR2 SQIVND (reference sequence). The ends were cut back, 3 bases at V and 7 bases at J, with 16 bases in the middle. The CDR3 nucleotides read TGTGCCAGTAGTATCAGATCTTCCCAGGCAAATTCACCCCTCCACTTT. Its translation is CASSIRSSQANSPLHF. Together with reference TRBV19 and TRBJ1-6, the CDR3 gives the full variable domain: DGGITQSPKYLFRKEGQNVTLSCEQNLNHDAMYWYRQDPGQGLRLIYYSQIVNDFQKGDIAEGYSVSREKKESFPLTVTSAQKNPTAFYLCASSIRSSQANSPLHFGNGTRLTVT.

This clone was counted between two and nine times. The chain joins TRBV5-8 to TRBJ2-7; 7 nucleotides agree with TRBD1. Trimming cost V 7 bases and J 3 bases; bases outside gene matches: 7. The germline V gene has CDR1 SGHTS and CDR2 YDEGEE. The CDR3 consists of 13 residues. CDR3 DNA sequence: TGTGCCAGCGGCCGGGACAGACGCTACGAGCAGTACTTC. Its protein product is CASGRDRRYEQYF.

The chain couples TRBV10-1 to TRBJ2-1; D perhaps matches TRBD1 (6 bases). The CDR3 runs 15 residues. V was cut by 4 bases and J by 4 bases, with 14 bases left in between. The germline CDR1 and CDR2 sequences are WNHNN and SYGVQD (reference sequence). The CDR3 DNA reads TGCGCCAGCAGTGGGAAACGGGACAATTACAATGAGCAGTTCTTC. Residues: CASSGKRDNYNEQFF.

The J gene is TRBJ2-1, the V gene TRBV7-9, with 9 nucleotides matching TRBD2. Germline V gene sequence: CDR1 SEHNR, CDR2 FQNEAQ (reference sequence). The V segment lost 0 bases and the J segment 8 bases; nucleotides outside the gene matches: 8. The CDR3 consists of 16 residues. CDR3 sequence: CASSLASHSGSYEQFF. The CDR3 coding sequence is TGTGCCAGCAGCTTAGCGTCCCATAGCGGGAGCTATGAGCAGTTCTTC.

This chain links TRBV6-1 with TRBJ2-7, with 10 bases matching TRBD2. This CDR3 contains 14 residues. Germline V gene data show CDR1 as MNHNS and CDR2 as SASEGT. V dropped 8 bases and J dropped 2; count of bases not matched to a gene: 6. CDR3 bases: TGTGCCAGCGCAGGACTAGCGGCAACCTACGAGCAGTACTTC. Residues: CASAGLAATYEQYF.

The J gene is TRBJ2-5, the V gene TRBV29-1, with 7 nucleotides matching TRBD2. The CDR3 runs to 17 residues. Looked up from germline, CDR1 is SQVTM and CDR2 is ANQGSEA. The V segment lost 1 base and the J segment 1 base; nucleotides outside the gene matches: 12. CDR3 DNA sequence: TGCAGCGTTGAAGGAATCGTAGCGGGTGCAATCCAAGAGACCCAGTACTTC. Its translation is CSVEGIVAGAIQETQYF. Full variable domain (outside the CDR3, taken from reference TRBV29-1 and TRBJ2-5): SAVISQKPSRDICQRGTSLTIQCQVDSQVTMMFWYRQQPGQSLTLIATANQGSEATYESGFVIDKFPISRPNLTFSTLTVSNMSPEDSSIYLCSVEGIVAGAIQETQYFGPGTRLLVL.

This clone was seen a single time. The J gene is TRBJ1-1, the V gene TRBV13, with D possibly matching TRBD1 (5 bases). The ends were cut back, 5 bases at V and 0 bases at J, with 13 bases in the middle. Germline CDR1 reads PRHDT; CDR2 reads FYEKMQ (reference sequence). This CDR3 comprises 15 residues. CDR3 protein: CASSRGWIMNTEAFF. In nucleotides, the CDR3 is TGTGCCAGCAGCCGGGGGTGGATTATGAACACTGAAGCTTTCTTT. The whole variable domain, filled in from reference TRBV13 and TRBJ1-1, reads AAGVIQSPRHLIKEKRETATLKCYPIPRHDTVYWYQQGPGQDPQFLISFYEKMQSDKGSIPDRFSAQQFSDYHSELNMSSLELGDSALYFCASSRGWIMNTEAFFGQGTRLTVV.

This rearrangement joins TRBV2 to TRBJ1-5; 7 nucleotides agree with TRBD1. Trimming took 10 bases from V and 0 from J; bases not matched to a gene: 21. Germline CDR1 is SNHLY and CDR2 is FYNNEI. CDR3 length: 19 amino acids. CDR3 loop: CAIKNTGAPMYYSNQPQHF. The CDR3, as DNA: TGTGCCATCAAAAACACAGGGGCGCCGATGTACTATAGCAATCAGCCCCAGCATTTT. Complete variable domain (other parts from reference TRBV2 and TRBJ1-5): EPEVTQTPSHQVTQMGQEVILRCVPISNHLYFYWYRQILGQKVEFLVSFYNNEISEKSEIFDDQFSVERPDGSNFTLKIRSTKLEDSAMYFCAIKNTGAPMYYSNQPQHFGDGTRLSIL.

This chain connects TRBV6-5 to TRBJ2-7, with 11 nucleotides matching TRBD2. CDR3 size: 15 residues. Germline values: CDR1 MNHEY, CDR2 SVGAGI. Trimming at V came to 5 bases and at J to 4 bases, leaving 7 bases not matched to a gene. The CDR3 loop reads CASSLIAGGYYEQYF. The CDR3 DNA reads as TGTGCCAGCAGTCTTATAGCGGGAGGGTATTACGAGCAGTACTTC.

The gene calls are TRBV19 and TRBJ2-1; 10 bases align to TRBD2. The ends lost 8 bases at V and 2 bases at J; junction bases unmatched: 21. CDR1 is LNHDA, CDR2 SQIVND, per germline (reference sequence). The CDR3 covers 20 residues. The CDR3 bases are TGTGCCAGTGGAAACCTAAATCGGGCTAGCGGGAGAAGTACCTACAATGAGCAGTTCTTC. It yields the protein CASGNLNRASGRSTYNEQFF.

Only one count was recorded for this clone. V usage is TRBV20-1 and J usage is TRBJ1-2; D gene uncertain. V dropped 3 bases and J dropped 8 bases, with 7 bases sitting between them. CDR1 is DFQATT and CDR2 is SNEGSKA in the germline V gene (reference sequence). The CDR3 has 10 amino acids. CDR3 nucleotide sequence: TGCAGTGCTAGTCAGGCGGGCTACACCTTC. This gives the protein CSASQAGYTF.

The chain uses TRBV19 and TRBJ2-6; D gene unclear. The V end lost 9 bases, the J end lost 0 bases, and 6 bases lay between the germline ends. The germline CDR1 and CDR2 sequences are LNHDA and SQIVND (reference sequence). CDR3 size: 13 residues. The CDR3: CASVISGANVLTF. The CDR3 nucleotides are TGTGCCAGCGTTATCTCTGGGGCCAACGTCCTGACTTTC.

The CDR3 DNA reads as TGCGCCAGCAGCCCTTTTGGTAGCGGGAGTGGGAGCTCCTACGAGCAGTACTTC. It is translated as CASSPFGSGSGSSYEQYF. V usage is TRBV5-1 and J usage is TRBJ2-7; 9 bases map to TRBD2. V gave up 4 bases and J gave up 0 bases; unmatched junction bases: 14. The CDR3 runs 18 residues. Germline CDR1 SGHRS, CDR2 YFSETQ.

CDR3 region: CSVEDSQGQLSSYEQYF. CDR3 bases: TGCAGCGTTGAAGATTCCCAGGGACAGTTGAGCTCCTACGAGCAGTACTTC. This sequence joins TRBV29-1 and TRBJ2-7; 7 bases agree with TRBD1. The CDR3 totals 17 residues. V lost 0 bases to trimming and J lost 0 bases; unmatched junction nucleotides: 11. Looked up from germline, CDR1 is SQVTM and CDR2 is ANQGSEA.

CDR3 sequence reads: CASSGPTGGGSYEQYF. The CDR3 DNA reads as TGTGCCAGCAGTGGCCCAACAGGGGGGGGCTCCTACGAGCAGTACTTC. The V and J genes are TRBV25-1 and TRBJ2-7, with a weak D call TRBD1 (8 bases). The germline V gene has CDR1 MGHDK and CDR2 SYGVNS. The CDR3 loop spans 16 amino acids. V was clipped by 4 bases and J by 0 bases, with 16 bases between them.

This clone was observed a single time. This sequence joins TRBV6-1 and TRBJ1-1; maybe TRBD1 (5 bases). Per germline, CDR1 MNHNS and CDR2 SASEGT. The CDR3 extends over 13 amino acids. The V end was cut by 5 bases, the J end by 7 bases, with 14 bases between. The CDR3 here is CASSIDRSNEAFF. The CDR3 region has the DNA TGTGCCAGCAGTATCGACAGATCCAATGAAGCTTTCTTT.

This chain connects TRBV28 to TRBJ1-5, with 9 bases aligning to TRBD1. There are 14 residues in the CDR3. From germline, CDR1 is MDHEN and CDR2 SYDVKM. The trim removed 5 bases at V and 2 bases at J, leaving 1 base unmatched. The CDR3 here is CASSGTGRNQPQHF. CDR3 nucleotide sequence: TGTGCCAGCAGTGGGACAGGGCGCAATCAGCCCCAGCATTTT.

The gene calls are TRBV27 and TRBJ2-7; D is possibly TRBD1 (6 bases). The CDR3 spans 15 residues. Germline V gene sequence: CDR1 MNHEY, CDR2 SMNVEV (reference sequence). Trimming pared 1 base from V and 0 bases from J, leaving 10 bases between. The DNA of the CDR3 is TGTGCCAGCAGTTTATTGGCGGACAGCTCCTACGAGCAGTACTTC. As protein: CASSLLADSSYEQYF.

The chain links TRBV28 to TRBJ1-1; TRBD1 matches 9 bases. The CDR3 extends over 15 amino acids. The V gene end was trimmed by 2 bases and the J gene end by 4 bases; junction bases not matched to a gene: 5. Germline values: CDR1 MDHEN, CDR2 SYDVKM. Written as DNA, the CDR3 is TGTGCCAGCAGTTTAGGGGACAGGGCGGGCACTGAAGCTTTCTTT. Translating it yields CASSLGDRAGTEAFF.

V is TRBV5-4 and J is TRBJ2-7, with D perhaps matching TRBD1 (6 bases). There are 14 residues in the CDR3. The V and J ends lost 4 bases and 2 bases respectively, with 13 bases between them. CDR1 and CDR2 (germline): SGHNT, YYREEE (reference sequence). CDR3 sequence: CASSMNRETYEQYF. In DNA form, the CDR3 reads TGTGCCAGCAGCATGAACAGGGAAACCTACGAGCAGTACTTC.

The J gene is TRBJ1-3, the V gene TRBV7-9, with 12 bases aligning to TRBD1. The V gene's germline CDR1 is SEHNR and CDR2 FQNEAQ (reference sequence). Germline trimming cut 5 bases from V and 1 base from J; bases unmatched to any gene: 9. The CDR3 is 18 amino acids. This CDR3 is CASSPWDRGLSSGNTIYF. In nucleotides, the CDR3 is TGTGCCAGCAGCCCATGGGACAGGGGGCTATCGTCTGGAAACACCATATATTTT.

V gene TRBV7-2 combines with J gene TRBJ2-4, with 9 bases identical to TRBD2. CDR3 length equals 17 residues. V gave up 5 bases and J gave up 0 bases; unmatched junction bases: 8. The V gene's germline CDR1 is SGHTA and CDR2 FQGNSA. The CDR3, as DNA: TGTGCCAGCAGCCAGAGATTAGCGGGGGTAGCCAAAAACATTCAGTACTTC. This translates into CASSQRLAGVAKNIQYF.

This chain joins TRBV7-8 and TRBJ1-2, with no clear D. The CDR3 runs to 12 residues. V dropped 6 bases and J dropped 1 base, with 6 bases sitting between them. From germline, CDR1 is SGHVS and CDR2 FQNEAQ. The DNA of the CDR3 is TGTGCCAGCAGGGGCAGTAACTATGGCTACACCTTC. It specifies CASRGSNYGYTF.

The chain employs TRBV19 and TRBJ2-3; 10 bases are a match to TRBD2. Per the germline V gene, CDR1 is LNHDA and CDR2 is SQIVND (reference sequence). This CDR3 contains 16 residues. V shed 4 bases, J shed 4 bases, and the junction held 8 bases outside the gene matches. The CDR3 coding sequence is TGTGCCAGTAGTACCAAGTCTAGCGGGAGCGCAGATACGCAGTATTTT. Amino acid sequence: CASSTKSSGSADTQYF.

This clone is a singleton in its sample. V usage is TRBV5-1 and J usage is TRBJ1-2, with 9 bases fitting TRBD1. This CDR3 has 14 residues. Germline V gives CDR1 SGHRS, CDR2 YFSETQ. The junction had 4 bases not matched to a gene; V was cut back by 3 bases and J by 4 bases. The CDR3 DNA reads TGCGCCAGCAGCTGGGACAGGGAGAGCTATGGCTACACCTTC. Translating it yields CASSWDRESYGYTF. The entire variable domain, with the rest obtained from reference TRBV5-1 and TRBJ1-2, is as follows: KAGVTQTPRYLIKTRGQQVTLSCSPISGHRSVSWYQQTPGQGLQFLFEYFSETQRNKGNFPGRFSGRQFSNSRSEMNVSTLELGDSALYLCASSWDRESYGYTFGSGTRLTVV.

The rearrangement uses TRBV2 and TRBJ2-3; 9 bases are a match to TRBD1. Unmatched junction bases numbered 7, after V lost 5 bases and J lost 1 base. CDR1 is SNHLY, CDR2 FYNNEI, per germline. This CDR3 region has 16 residues. CDR3 nucleotides: TGTGCCAGCAGTCCTAGGACAGGGGCTCGCACAGATACGCAGTATTTT. Residues: CASSPRTGARTDTQYF. Full variable domain (missing parts from reference TRBV2 and TRBJ2-3): EPEVTQTPSHQVTQMGQEVILRCVPISNHLYFYWYRQILGQKVEFLVSFYNNEISEKSEIFDDQFSVERPDGSNFTLKIRSTKLEDSAMYFCASSPRTGARTDTQYFGPGTRLTVL.

The rearrangement links TRBV28 to TRBJ2-4, with 11 bases identical to TRBD1. The germline CDR1 and CDR2 sequences are MDHEN and SYDVKM. The V gene end was trimmed by 3 bases and the J gene end by 0 bases; junction bases not matched to a gene: 16. CDR3 length: 21 residues. The CDR3 nucleotides are TGTGCCAGCAGTTTCCAGGACAGGGGGCTCGTAGCGGGTCCAGCCAAAAACATTCAGTACTTC. Protein: CASSFQDRGLVAGPAKNIQYF. Using reference TRBV28 and TRBJ2-4 for the parts outside the CDR3, the full variable domain is DVKVTQSSRYLVKRTGEKVFLECVQDMDHENMFWYRQDPGLGLRLIYFSYDVKMKEKGDIPEGYSVSREKKERFSLILESASTNQTSMYLCASSFQDRGLVAGPAKNIQYFGAGTRLSVL.

J is TRBJ1-2 and V is TRBV11-2; the D gene is possibly TRBD1 (6 bases). Trimming took off 1 base at V and 4 bases at J, with 16 bases between the two ends. The germline V gene encodes CDR1 SGHAT and CDR2 FQNNGV. The CDR3 has 16 amino acids. CDR3 nucleotides: TGTGCCAGCAGCTTAGGAACAGGGTGGGGTTTCTATGGCTACACCTTC. It specifies CASSLGTGWGFYGYTF.